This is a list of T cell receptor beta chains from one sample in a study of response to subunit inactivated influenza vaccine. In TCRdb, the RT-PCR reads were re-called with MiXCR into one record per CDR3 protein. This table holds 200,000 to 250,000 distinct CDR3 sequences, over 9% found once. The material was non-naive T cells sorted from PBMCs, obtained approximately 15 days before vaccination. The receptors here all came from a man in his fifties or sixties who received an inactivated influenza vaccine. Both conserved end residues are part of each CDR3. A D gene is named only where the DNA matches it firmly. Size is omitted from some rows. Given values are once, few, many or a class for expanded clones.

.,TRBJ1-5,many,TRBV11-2,TGTGCCAGCAGCCCTACGGACAGCGGGAATCAGCCCCAGCATTTT,CASSPTDSGNQPQHF
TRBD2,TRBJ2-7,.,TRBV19,TGTGCCAGTAGTATCTTGGGACTAGCGGGAGAACCTAGCTCCTACGAGCAGTACTTC,CASSILGLAGEPSSYEQYF
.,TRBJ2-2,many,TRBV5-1,TGCGCCAGCCGACAAGGGGTCGAGACCGGGGAGCTGTTTTTT,CASRQGVETGELFF
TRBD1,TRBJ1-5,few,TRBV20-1,TGCAGTGCTAGAGGGCCGGTGACAGGGTCGGGACAGCCCCAGCATTTT,CSARGPVTGSGQPQHF
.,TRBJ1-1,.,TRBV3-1,TGTGCCAGCACCCCCGTCGGGGCAGAGAACACTGAAGCTTTCTTT,CASTPVGAENTEAFF
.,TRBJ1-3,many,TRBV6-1,TGTGCCAGCAGTCCTGGGACATACCGCTCTTCTGGAAACACCATATATTTT,CASSPGTYRSSGNTIYF
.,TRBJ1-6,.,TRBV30,TGTGCCTGGCGAACGACACGGGAGAGTTCACCCCTCCACTTT,CAWRTTRESSPLHF
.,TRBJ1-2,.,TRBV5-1,TGCGCCAGCAGACTCACTACCGGGACCTACACCTTC,CASRLTTGTYTF
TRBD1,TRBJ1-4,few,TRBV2,TGTGCCAGCAGTCGGGACAGCGGACTGAATGGGGAACTGTTTTTT,CASSRDSGLNGELFF
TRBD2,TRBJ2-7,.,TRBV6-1,TGTGCCACCCGAGCGGGAAGAACCTACGAGCAGTACTTC,CATRAGRTYEQYF